Here is one T cell receptor (beta chain) with its context. Blood samples were obtained at baseline, cycle 4 day 1, and cycle 7 day 1. This sample was taken from a study of OX40 agonist ivuxolimab in advanced cancers. The wider study: Every 2 weeks, ivuxolimab was infused into the patients intravenously at between 0.01 and 10 mg/kg.

This table comes from immunoSEQ multiplex PCR, and its TCRdb copy is limited to in-frame clones, with some not included. This table holds approximately 91,000 clones, more than 75% found once. The TCR sequence derives from an adult with an advanced solid tumor such as melanoma, head and neck, liver or kidney cancer. The sample in question was CD4+ or CD8+ T cells sorted from blood, obtained in a trial of the OX40 agonist ivuxolimab.

The CDR3 loop reads CASSLGNRPPYEQYF. CDR3 sequence (DNA): TGTGCCAGCAGCTTAGGCAACAGACCACCCTACGAGCAGTACTTC. The chain is built from TRBV7-9 and TRBJ2-5; D gene unclear. The J call may not be correct, given that the DNA end is closer to TRBJ2-7. The CDR3 contains 15 residues. Germline-derived CDR1 and CDR2 are SEHNR and FQNEAQ (reference sequence).